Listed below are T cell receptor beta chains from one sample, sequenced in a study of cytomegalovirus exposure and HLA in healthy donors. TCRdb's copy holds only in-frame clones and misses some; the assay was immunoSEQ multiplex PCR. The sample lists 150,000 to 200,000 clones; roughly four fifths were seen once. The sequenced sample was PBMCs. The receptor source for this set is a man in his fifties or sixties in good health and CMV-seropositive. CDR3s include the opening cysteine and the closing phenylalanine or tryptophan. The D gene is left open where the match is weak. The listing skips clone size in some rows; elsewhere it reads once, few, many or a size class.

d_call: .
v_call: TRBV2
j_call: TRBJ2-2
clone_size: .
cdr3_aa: CASNSGLLNTGELFF
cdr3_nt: TGTGCCAGCAATTCTGGGCTCCTTAACACCGGGGAGCTGTTTTTT

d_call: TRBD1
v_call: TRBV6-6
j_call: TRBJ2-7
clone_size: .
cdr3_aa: CASSSDYRGIEQYF
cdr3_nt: TGTGCCAGCAGTTCCGACTACAGGGGGATCGAGCAGTACTTC

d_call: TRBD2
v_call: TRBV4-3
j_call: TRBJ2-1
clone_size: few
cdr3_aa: CASSQVSLGGGRNEQFF
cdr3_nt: TGCGCCAGCAGCCAAGTGTCTCTGGGCGGGGGAAGAAATGAGCAGTTCTTC

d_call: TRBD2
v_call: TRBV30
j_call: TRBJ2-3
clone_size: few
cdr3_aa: CAWHSGNTDTQYF
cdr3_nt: TGTGCCTGGCATAGCGGGAACACAGATACGCAGTATTTT

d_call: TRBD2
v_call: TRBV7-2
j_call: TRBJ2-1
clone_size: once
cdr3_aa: CASSLEVAGGPNNEQFF
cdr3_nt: TGTGCCAGCAGCTTAGAGGTTGCGGGGGGGCCCAACAATGAGCAGTTCTTC

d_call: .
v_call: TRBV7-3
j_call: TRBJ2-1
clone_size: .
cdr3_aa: CASSALGANEQFF
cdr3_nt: TGTGCCAGCAGCGCTTTGGGGGCTAATGAGCAGTTCTTC

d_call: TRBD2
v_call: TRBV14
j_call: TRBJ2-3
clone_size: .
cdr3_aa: CASSQIRTSVTDTQYF
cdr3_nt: TGTGCCAGCAGCCAAATCCGGACTAGCGTGACAGATACGCAGTATTTT

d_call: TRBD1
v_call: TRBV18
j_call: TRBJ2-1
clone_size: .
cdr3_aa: CASSPPLGGQPTNEQFF
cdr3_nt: TGTGCCAGCTCACCACCATTAGGGGGACAGCCCACCAATGAGCAGTTCTTC

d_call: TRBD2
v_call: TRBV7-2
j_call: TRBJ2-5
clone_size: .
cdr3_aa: CASSLDGGLAGETQYF
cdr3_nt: TGTGCCAGCAGCTTAGACGGGGGTCTAGCGGGAGAGACCCAGTACTTC

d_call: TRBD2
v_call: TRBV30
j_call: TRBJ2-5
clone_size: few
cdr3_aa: CAWNTGLAGATQYF
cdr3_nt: TGTGCCTGGAACACGGGACTAGCGGGGGCGACCCAGTACTTC

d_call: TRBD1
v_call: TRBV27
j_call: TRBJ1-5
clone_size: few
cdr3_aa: CASSPGTAKNQPQHF
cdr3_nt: TGTGCCAGCAGTCCCGGGACAGCTAAAAATCAGCCCCAGCATTTT

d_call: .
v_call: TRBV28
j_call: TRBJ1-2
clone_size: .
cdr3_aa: CASRRQRTNYGYTF
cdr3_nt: TGTGCCAGCAGAAGACAGCGTACTAACTATGGCTACACCTTC

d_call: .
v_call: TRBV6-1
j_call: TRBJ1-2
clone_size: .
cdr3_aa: CASSEGGRGVSGYTF
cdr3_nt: TGTGCCAGCAGTGAAGGGGGCAGGGGAGTATCTGGCTACACCTTC

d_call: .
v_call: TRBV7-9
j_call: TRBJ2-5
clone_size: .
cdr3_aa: CASSLGGTLQETQYF
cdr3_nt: TGTGCCAGCAGCTTAGGGGGGACACTCCAAGAGACCCAGTACTTC

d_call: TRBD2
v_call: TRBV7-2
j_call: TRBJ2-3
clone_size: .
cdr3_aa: CASSLRGLAGGTSTDTQYF
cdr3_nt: TGTGCCAGCAGCTTAAGAGGGCTAGCGGGGGGTACTAGCACAGATACGCAGTATTTT

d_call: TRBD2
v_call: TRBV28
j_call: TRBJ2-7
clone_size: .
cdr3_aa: CASSWTRTSGSYEQYF
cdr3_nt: TGTGCCAGCAGCTGGACTAGGACTAGCGGGAGTTACGAGCAGTACTTC

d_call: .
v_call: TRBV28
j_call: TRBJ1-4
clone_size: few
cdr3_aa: CASSLSQDEKLFF
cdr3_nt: TGTGCCAGCAGTTTAAGCCAGGATGAAAAACTGTTTTTT

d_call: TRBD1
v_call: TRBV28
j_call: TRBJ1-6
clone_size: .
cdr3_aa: CASSKTGVPYNSPLHF
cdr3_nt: TGTGCCAGCAGCAAGACAGGGGTCCCCTATAATTCACCCCTCCACTTT

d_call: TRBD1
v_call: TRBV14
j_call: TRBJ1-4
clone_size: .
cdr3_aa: CASSLSGDRGGEKLFF
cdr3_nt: TGTGCCAGCAGCCTAAGCGGGGACAGGGGTGGTGAAAAACTGTTTTTT

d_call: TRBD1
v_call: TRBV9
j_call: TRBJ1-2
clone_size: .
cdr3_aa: CASSAGTGGSYGYTF
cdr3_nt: TGTGCCAGCAGTGCCGGGACAGGGGGATCCTATGGCTACACCTTC

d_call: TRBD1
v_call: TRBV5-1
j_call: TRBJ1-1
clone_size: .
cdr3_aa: CASSLRTGQDTEAFF
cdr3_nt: TGCGCCAGCAGCTTGAGGACAGGCCAGGACACTGAAGCTTTCTTT

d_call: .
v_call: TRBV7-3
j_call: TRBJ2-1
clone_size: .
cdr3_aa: CASSLIEGRGNEQFF
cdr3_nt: TGTGCCAGCAGCTTAATTGAGGGGCGGGGCAATGAGCAGTTCTTC

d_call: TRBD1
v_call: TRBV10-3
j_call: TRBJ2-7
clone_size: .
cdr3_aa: CAISGTGSYEQYF
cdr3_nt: TGTGCCATCAGTGGGACAGGGAGCTACGAGCAGTACTTC

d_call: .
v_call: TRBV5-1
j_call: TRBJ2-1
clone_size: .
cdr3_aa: CASSLTEANEQFF
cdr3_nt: TGCGCCAGCAGCCTCACCGAGGCAAATGAGCAGTTCTTC

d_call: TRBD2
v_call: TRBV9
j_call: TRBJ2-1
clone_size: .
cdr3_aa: CASSPGGREKGEQFF
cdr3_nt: TGTGCCAGCAGCCCGGGTGGGCGGGAGAAGGGTGAGCAGTTCTTC

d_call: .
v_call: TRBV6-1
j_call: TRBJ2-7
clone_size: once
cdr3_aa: CASSEAALGGPYEQYF
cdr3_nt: TGTGCCAGCAGTGAAGCGGCCTTGGGGGGGCCCTACGAGCAGTACTTC

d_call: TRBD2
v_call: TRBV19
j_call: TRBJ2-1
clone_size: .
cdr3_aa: CASSIFHQGLAGGDEQFF
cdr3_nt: TGTGCCAGTAGTATTTTCCACCAAGGACTAGCGGGAGGGGATGAGCAGTTCTTC

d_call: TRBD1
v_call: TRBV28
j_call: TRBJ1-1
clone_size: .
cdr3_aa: CASSRTGVEAFF
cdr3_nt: TGTGCCAGCAGTCGTACAGGGGTTGAAGCTTTCTTT

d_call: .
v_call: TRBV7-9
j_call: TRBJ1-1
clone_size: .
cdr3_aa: CASSSWGGTEAFF
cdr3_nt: TGTGCCAGCAGCTCCTGGGGGGGCACTGAAGCTTTCTTT

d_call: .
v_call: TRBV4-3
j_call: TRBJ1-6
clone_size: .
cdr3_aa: CASSQDSAYNSPLHF
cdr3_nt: TGCGCCAGCAGCCAAGATAGCGCCTATAATTCACCCCTCCACTTT

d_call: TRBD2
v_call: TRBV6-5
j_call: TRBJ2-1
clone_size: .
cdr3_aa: CASSYSGGDLEDEQFF
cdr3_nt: TGTGCCAGCAGTTACTCGGGGGGGGACCTTGAGGATGAGCAGTTCTTC

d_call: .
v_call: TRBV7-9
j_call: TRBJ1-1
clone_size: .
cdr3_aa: CASSFISGLNTEAFF
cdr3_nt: TGTGCCAGCAGCTTTATATCTGGGCTAAACACTGAAGCTTTCTTT

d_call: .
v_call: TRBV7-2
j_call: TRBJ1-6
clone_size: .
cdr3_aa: CASSLIQGYSPLHF
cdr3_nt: TGTGCCAGCAGCTTAATACAGGGTTATTCACCCCTCCACTTT

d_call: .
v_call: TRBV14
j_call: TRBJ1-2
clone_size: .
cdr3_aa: CASSQGLRGGKSYGYTF
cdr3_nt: TGTGCCAGCAGCCAAGGATTAAGGGGGGGCAAGAGTTATGGCTACACCTTC

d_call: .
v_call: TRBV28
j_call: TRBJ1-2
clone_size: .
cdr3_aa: CASSPGTLTNYGYTF
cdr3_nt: TGTGCCAGCAGTCCGGGGACTCTCACTAACTATGGCTACACCTTC

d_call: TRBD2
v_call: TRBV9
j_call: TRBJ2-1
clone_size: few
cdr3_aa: CASSRRLAGDNEQFF
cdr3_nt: TGTGCCAGCAGCCGTCGACTAGCGGGGGACAATGAGCAGTTCTTC

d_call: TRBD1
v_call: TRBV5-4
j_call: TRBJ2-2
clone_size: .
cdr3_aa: CASSPGTDANTGELFF
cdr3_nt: TGTGCCAGCAGCCCCGGGACAGACGCGAACACCGGGGAGCTGTTTTTT

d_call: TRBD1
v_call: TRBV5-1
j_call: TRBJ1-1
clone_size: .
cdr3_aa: CASSLQGVATEAFF
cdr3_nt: TGCGCCAGCAGCTTGCAGGGGGTCGCCACTGAAGCTTTCTTT

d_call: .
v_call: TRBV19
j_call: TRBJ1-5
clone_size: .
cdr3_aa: CASSVRDTNQPQHF
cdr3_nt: TGTGCCAGTAGTGTCCGGGACACAAATCAGCCCCAGCATTTT

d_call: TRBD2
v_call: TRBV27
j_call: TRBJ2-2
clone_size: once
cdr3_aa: CATTFLGGLAGELLF
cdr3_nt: TGTGCCACCACCTTCCTCGGGGGACTAGCCGGGGAGCTGCTTTTT

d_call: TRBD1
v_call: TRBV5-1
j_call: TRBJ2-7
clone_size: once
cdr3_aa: CASSLGGQGGYEQYF
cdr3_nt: TGCGCCAGCAGCTTGGGAGGACAGGGGGGGTACGAGCAGTACTTC

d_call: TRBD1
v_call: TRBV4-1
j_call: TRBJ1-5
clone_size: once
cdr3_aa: CASSQVQGPNQPQHF
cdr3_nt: TGCGCCAGCAGCCAAGTACAGGGGCCCAATCAGCCCCAGCATTTT

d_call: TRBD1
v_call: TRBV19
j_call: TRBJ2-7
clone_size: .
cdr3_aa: CASTLGTGMSYEQYF
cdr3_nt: TGTGCCAGTACCTTAGGGACAGGGATGTCCTACGAGCAGTACTTC

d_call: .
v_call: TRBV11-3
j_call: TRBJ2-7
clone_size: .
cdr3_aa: CASSSESNWEQYF
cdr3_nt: TGTGCCAGCAGCTCTGAAAGCAACTGGGAGCAGTACTTC

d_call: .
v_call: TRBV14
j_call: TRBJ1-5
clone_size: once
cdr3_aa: CASSQDREVSSNQPQHF
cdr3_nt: TGTGCCAGCAGCCAAGACAGGGAGGTGAGTAGCAATCAGCCCCAGCATTTT

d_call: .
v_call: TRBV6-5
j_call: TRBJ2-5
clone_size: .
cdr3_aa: CASSWGLTEETQYF
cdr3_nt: TGTGCCAGCAGTTGGGGGCTAACCGAAGAGACCCAGTACTTC

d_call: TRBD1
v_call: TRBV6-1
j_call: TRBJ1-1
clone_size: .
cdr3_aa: CASNTGTENTEAFF
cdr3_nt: TGTGCCAGCAATACCGGGACAGAGAACACTGAAGCTTTCTTT

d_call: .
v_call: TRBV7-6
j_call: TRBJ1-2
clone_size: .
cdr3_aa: CASSLGPEAYGYTF
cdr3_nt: TGTGCCAGCAGCTTAGGGCCCGAGGCGTATGGCTACACCTTC

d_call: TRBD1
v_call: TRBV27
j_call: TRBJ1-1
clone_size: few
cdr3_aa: CASSQDRLKNTEAFF
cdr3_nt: TGTGCCAGCAGTCAGGACAGGCTTAAGAACACTGAAGCTTTCTTT

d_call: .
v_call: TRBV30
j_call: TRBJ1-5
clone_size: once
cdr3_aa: CAWGPSGSNQPQHF
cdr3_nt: TGTGCCTGGGGGCCATCTGGGAGCAATCAGCCCCAGCATTTT

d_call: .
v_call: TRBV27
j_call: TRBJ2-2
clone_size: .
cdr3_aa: CASSLSGTSTGELFF
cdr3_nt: TGTGCCAGCAGTTTATCCGGGACTTCCACCGGGGAGCTGTTTTTT

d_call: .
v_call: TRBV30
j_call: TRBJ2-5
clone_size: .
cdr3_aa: CASTGFAFRETQYF
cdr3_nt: TGTGCCTCCACAGGGTTTGCATTCCGAGAGACCCAGTACTTC

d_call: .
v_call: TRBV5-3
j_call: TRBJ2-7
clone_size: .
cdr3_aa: CARSPRAQGEDYEQYF
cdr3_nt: TGTGCCAGAAGCCCTAGGGCACAGGGAGAAGACTACGAGCAGTACTTC